This T cell receptor (beta chain) is drawn from a study of spatial heterogeneity in lung cancer. Time point denoted: sample taken at primary tumor resection. Sequencing covered unsorted whole RNA taken from tumor, nontumor lung or frozen PBMC. The length of the CDR3 is 15 residues. Germline-derived CDR1 and CDR2 are PRHDT and FYEKMQ (reference sequence). Trimming took 5 bases from V and 3 from J, leaving 17 bases between them. Every cDNA TCR molecule received its own unique molecular identifier. TCRdb re-analysed the 5' RACE reads in MiXCR, keeping a single row per CDR3 protein. The sample records tens of thousands of distinct CDR3 sequences, roughly 8.7% being singletons. There are many counts of this clonotype. The antigen remains undetermined. Study-level findings and limits: The appearance of ubiquitous expanded tumor TCRs in blood was greater at resection than follow-up.

Sequences were derived from PBMCs, sampled at surgery. V usage is TRBV13 and J usage is TRBJ2-7; D may be TRBD1 (5 bases). The TCR sequence derives from a male donor with early-stage non-small cell lung cancer. CDR3 amino acids: CASSIRQGGVYEQYF. The CDR3, as DNA: TGTGCCAGCAGCATCCGCCAGGGTGGGGTCTACGAGCAGTACTTC.